Below, 4 T cell receptor beta chains from the same sample are listed, as sequenced in a study of spatial heterogeneity in lung cancer. Broader study findings: In tumors, expanded intratumoral alpha and beta TCR counts tracked mutation counts.

Time point noted: sample taken at primary tumor resection. TCRdb processed the 5' RACE reads anew with MiXCR; each CDR3 protein has one entry. The sample holds 6,500 to 9,500 distinct CDR3 sequences, around an eighth seen once. Their cognate antigens are unknown. The source was lung tumor tissue, collected at surgery. Receptors originate from a male donor with early-stage non-small cell lung cancer.

This clonotype was seen repeatedly, ten times or more. This beta chain is an off-target read within a library intended for alpha chains, so its frequency means little. The rearrangement links TRBV18 to TRBJ1-1, with a tentative D call TRBD1 (5 bases). The CDR3 consists of 13 residues. CDR1 is KGHSH, CDR2 LQKENI, per germline. With 2 bases removed from V and 7 bases from J, the gap between germline ends came to 11 bases. The CDR3 coding sequence is TGTGCCAGCTCACCAAGGCCCAGGGTTGAAGCTTTCTTT. Protein sequence: CASSPRPRVEAFF.

Ten or more counts support this clonotype. This beta chain lies outside the target of a library built for alpha chains; its clone size means little. CDR3 sequence reads: CASSDSEGSGSRETQYF. CDR3 DNA sequence: TGTGCCAGCAGTGATTCGGAGGGAAGCGGGAGTCGGGAGACCCAGTACTTC. The rearrangement joins TRBV25-1 to TRBJ2-5, with 8 bases aligning to TRBD2. V was pared by 3 bases and J by 5 bases, with 14 bases of the junction left unmatched. This CDR3 comprises 17 residues. Germline V gene lookup returns CDR1 MGHDK and CDR2 SYGVNS.

This clonotype was detected many times. This beta chain is an off-target read within a library intended for alpha chains, so its frequency means little. The V gene is TRBV7-8, the J gene TRBJ2-1; TRBD2 matches at 11 bases. The J segment lost 4 bases and the V segment lost 5 bases, leaving 7 bases of the junction unmatched. There are 16 residues in the CDR3. Germline values: CDR1 SGHVS, CDR2 FQNEAQ. The CDR3 bases are TGTGCCAGCAGCGCACAGACTAGCGGGAATTACAATGAGCAGTTCTTC. Translated, it gives CASSAQTSGNYNEQFF. The full variable domain, rest sourced from reference TRBV7-8 and TRBJ2-1, is GAGVSQSPRYKVAKRGQDVALRCDPISGHVSLFWYQQALGQGPEFLTYFQNEAQLDKSGLPSDRFFAERPEGSVSTLKIQRTQQEDSAVYLCASSAQTSGNYNEQFFGPGTRLTVL.

This clonotype was detected ten times or more. Within a library made for alpha chains, this beta chain is off target, and its count is uninformative. The chain recombines TRBV28 with TRBJ2-3, with TRBD2 identical over 10 bases. The CDR3 covers 19 residues. Germline loops: CDR1 MDHEN, CDR2 SYDVKM. J lost 2 bases, V lost 8 bases, and 19 bases had no gene match. The CDR3 region is CASDFGASGSVVITDTQYF. The CDR3 region has the DNA TGTGCCAGCGATTTTGGGGCTAGCGGGAGTGTAGTTATCACAGATACGCAGTATTTT.